The entry below gives a single TCR beta chain sequence along with its context. In the original workflow: Nucleated cell number was recorded as an estimate derived from reference gene primer amplification. The repertoire was sequenced with immunoSEQ multiplex PCR; TCRdb's copy has only in-frame clones and lacks some. D and trimming were read from the DNA, whereas the V and J calls and clone size are those reported in that table. The table includes about 90,000 clones, roughly 90% detected once. The source of the sample is a study of blood T cell repertoires in COVID-19. During active infection, Seattle patients enrolled and were then monitored through disease. Germline loops: CDR1 MRHNA, CDR2 SNTAGT. The CDR3 contains 15 residues. V was pared by 6 bases and J by 3 bases, with 5 bases of the junction left unmatched.

This sequence was found in a man aged 45-65 years with COVID-19, enrolled during active disease. The specimen sequenced was peripheral blood. The chain couples TRBV6-4 to TRBJ1-1; 12 bases match TRBD1. This chain's CDR3 is CASRGQGAGYTEAFF. CDR3 DNA sequence: TGTGCCAGCAGGGGACAGGGGGCTGGGTACACTGAAGCTTTCTTT.